The 3 T cell receptor beta chains in this list originate from one sample, sequenced in a study of esophageal squamous cell carcinoma under preoperative chemotherapy. This sample's time point: after preoperative PTX-NDP chemotherapy. Each CDR3 protein is one row after TCRdb ran MiXCR on the PCR reads. The data show under 13,000 distinct CDR3 sequences, roughly 60% seen once. Sample collection occurred from a patient given preoperative chemotherapy. The source of these receptors is a human donor with esophageal squamous cell carcinoma. The donor label of this sample is uncertain.

This clonotype occurred once. At one end the junction does not follow the germline gene, possibly because of a read error. The V and J genes are TRBV6-5 and TRBJ2-1; 8 bases line up with TRBD2. This CDR3 spans 17 amino acids. Germline-derived CDR1 and CDR2 are MNHEY and SVGAGI. The chain's CDR3 is CASSYSLRLAGRDKQFF. The CDR3 nucleotides read TGTGCCAGCAGTTACTCCCTCCGGCTAGCGGGCCGAGATAAGCAGTTCTTT.

The chain has TRBV6-1 and TRBJ2-1, with D possibly matching TRBD1 (5 bases). The J call may be in error: the DNA end matches TRBJ2-7 better. The CDR3 sequence is 21 residues long. Germline V lookup: CDR1 MNHNS, CDR2 SASEGT. The CDR3 is CASSEEGLLGQVKTKYNEQYF. The CDR3 DNA reads TGTGCCAGCAGTGAAGAGGGGCTTTTGGGGCAGGTAAAAACCAAATACAATGAGCAGTACTTC.

As DNA, the CDR3 is TGTGCCAGCAGGTTCCGTGACCCTGCATGCTACAATGAGCAGTTCTTC. Translation: CASRFRDPACYNEQFF. V usage is TRBV6-1 and J usage is TRBJ2-1, with D uncertain. Germline values: CDR1 MNHNS, CDR2 SASEGT. The CDR3 loop spans 16 amino acids. The ends were cut back, 6 bases at V and 3 bases at J, with 18 bases in the middle.